The 19 T cell receptor beta chains below were found in one sample sequenced in a study of blood T cells in healthy people across ages. Primed by a sample-barcoded 5' primer and a J-beta primer mix, a second PCR proceeded for about 7 to 11 cycles. TCRdb passed the 5' RACE reads through MiXCR, listing each CDR3 protein once. The table shows 800,000 to 950,000 distinct CDR3 sequences, with 29% occurring only once. These records were also assigned to another study, of T cells of mothers and their children.

The sequencing input was blood. The receptor set was obtained from a woman in her forties in good health.

A note on this clonotype: A much larger clone lies one base from this, so it may be a read error. The V and J genes are TRBV24-1 and TRBJ2-1; unclear D gene. Germline assignment: CDR1 KGHDR and CDR2 SFDVKD. CDR3 length equals 14 residues. Trimming shortened V by 6 bases and J by 0 bases, and 8 bases separated the two germline ends. CDR3 amino acids: CATSKESSYNEQFF. CDR3 DNA sequence: TGTGCCACCAGTAAGGAGTCCTCCTACAATGAGCAGTTCTTC.

There are a few counts of this clonotype. The chain links TRBV29-1 to TRBJ1-4; possibly TRBD1 for D (6 bases). CDR3 length equals 14 residues. Trimming cost V 6 bases and J 2 bases, with 13 bases left between them. CDR1 and CDR2 (germline): SQVTM, ANQGSEA. CDR3 coding DNA: TGCAGCGTCGAGGGGGGTGTCACTAATGAAAAACTGTTTTTT. Translated: CSVEGGVTNEKLFF.

This chain connects TRBV20-1 to TRBJ2-1, with no clear D. The germline gives CDR1 DFQATT, CDR2 SNEGSKA (reference sequence). The CDR3 loop spans 15 amino acids. V was shortened by 1 base and J by 0 bases, with 10 bases between the two germline ends. Here the CDR3 reads CSARAIYSSYNEQFF. CDR3 DNA: TGCAGTGCTAGAGCAATTTATAGCTCCTACAATGAGCAGTTCTTC.

The rearrangement joins TRBV12-3 or TRBV12-4 to TRBJ1-2; 7 nucleotides line up with TRBD1. The CDR3 totals 13 residues. V gave up 6 bases and J gave up 9 bases; unmatched junction bases: 10. The CDR3, as DNA: TGTGCCAGCAGGTTGAAGGGGGCGGGAAGCTACACCTTC. Its translation: CASRLKGAGSYTF.

This clonotype has at least ten counts. This chain connects TRBV6-2 or TRBV6-3 to TRBJ2-7; 10 positions match TRBD1. CDR3 length: 14 residues. Germline assignment: CDR1 MNHEY and CDR2 SVGEGT. Trimming removed 5 bases from V and 0 bases from J; junction bases left unmatched: 1. CDR3 sequence (DNA): TGTGCCAGCAGTCGGACAGGGGGCTCCTACGAGCAGTACTTC. Amino acids: CASSRTGGSYEQYF.

At least ten counts were recorded for this clonotype. The rearrangement joins TRBV20-1 to TRBJ2-7; 8 nucleotides line up with TRBD1. V lost 6 bases to trimming and J lost 4 bases; unmatched junction nucleotides: 11. CDR3 length: 14 residues. Germline-derived CDR1 and CDR2 are DFQATT and SNEGSKA (reference sequence). The CDR3 sequence is CSAPAGGSSYEQYF. CDR3 sequence (DNA): TGCAGTGCCCCCGCAGGGGGCTCATCATACGAGCAGTACTTC.

The chain recombines TRBV7-3 with TRBJ1-2; D gene ambiguous. CDR3 length equals 15 residues. V lost 8 bases and J lost 4, with 20 bases in between. Per germline, CDR1 SGHTA and CDR2 FQGTGA. Written as DNA, the CDR3 is TGTGCCAGCGGGAATCGGAGCACCGCACCCTATGGCTACACCTTC. Translated: CASGNRSTAPYGYTF.

CDR3: CASSQDSREFQAFF. The CDR3 DNA reads TGCGCCAGCAGCCAAGATTCAAGGGAGTTCCAAGCTTTCTTT. This chain connects TRBV4-3 to TRBJ1-1; no clear D. Trimming removed 0 bases at V and 9 bases at J, with 14 bases between. Germline V gene sequence: CDR1 LGHNA, CDR2 YSLEER. The CDR3 is 14 residues long.

Details on this clonotype: The junction differs from germline at one of its ends, possibly a read error. The DNA of the CDR3 is TGTGCCACCAGTGATTTGGGCTATCTTAACAATGAGCGGTTCTTC. Protein product: CATSDLGYLNNERFF. The chain employs TRBV24-1 and TRBJ2-1; no firm D call. The germline gives CDR1 KGHDR, CDR2 SFDVKD. CDR3 size: 15 residues.

Many counts were recorded for this clonotype. The chain carries TRBV5-1 and TRBJ2-5; no reliable D call. This CDR3 has 12 amino acids. Trimming removed 5 bases at V and 0 bases at J, with 5 bases between. Germline V gene sequence: CDR1 SGHRS, CDR2 YFSETQ. The CDR3 DNA sequence: TGCGCCAGCAGACTGTACCAAGAGACCCAGTACTTC. Translating it yields CASRLYQETQYF.

The V call is TRBV20-1, the J call TRBJ2-1; 14 bases fit TRBD2. The CDR3 runs to 14 residues. The V gene end was trimmed by 6 bases and the J gene end by 5 bases; junction bases not matched to a gene: 3. CDR1 is DFQATT, CDR2 SNEGSKA, per germline (reference sequence). The CDR3 coding sequence is TGCAGTGCAAGGACTAGCGGGAGGAACAATGAGCAGTTCTTC. The encoded protein is CSARTSGRNNEQFF.

The V gene is TRBV6-5, the J gene TRBJ1-1; TRBD1 aligns across 11 bases. CDR1 and CDR2 (germline): MNHEY, SVGAGI. This CDR3 spans 15 amino acids. V shed 5 bases, J shed 10 bases, and the junction held 12 bases outside the gene matches. The CDR3 DNA sequence: TGTGCCAGCAGTCCCCGGGACAGGGGGAGCCGGGGAGCTTTCTTT. This sequence encodes CASSPRDRGSRGAFF.

Only a few counts were recorded for this clonotype. The chain is built from TRBV5-1 and TRBJ2-7; D unclear. V lost 3 bases and J 0 bases, leaving 7 bases between the germline ends. The germline V gene encodes CDR1 SGHRS and CDR2 YFSETQ. The CDR3 is 13 amino acids. CDR3 DNA: TGCGCCAGCAGCTCGGCAGTCTCCTACGAGCAGTACTTC. It codes for CASSSAVSYEQYF.

The table lists this clonotype with a few counts. The rearrangement links TRBV7-9 to TRBJ1-2, with 7 bases identical to TRBD1. The V gene's germline CDR1 is SEHNR and CDR2 FQNEAQ (reference sequence). The CDR3 is made up of 13 amino acids. V lost 5 bases to trimming and J lost 11 bases; unmatched junction nucleotides: 11. This CDR3 is CASSRPGQLFYTF. The CDR3 DNA reads TGTGCCAGCAGCCGCCCGGGACAGTTATTTTACACCTTC.

As DNA, the CDR3 is TGTGCCAGCGAAGGCTTGTTAGGGACTGGAGGAGAGGGGGGCTCTGGAAACACCATATATTTT. Protein: CASEGLLGTGGEGGSGNTIYF. V and J are TRBV12-3 or TRBV12-4 and TRBJ1-3; tentatively, D is TRBD1 (6 bases). V was pared by 8 bases and J by 0 bases, with 32 bases between. This CDR3 contains 21 residues.

The sample holds a few counts of this clonotype. J is TRBJ2-6 and V is TRBV3-1; D call uncertain. CDR3 size: 16 residues. Germline-derived CDR1 and CDR2 are LGHDT and YNNKEL (reference sequence). Trimming shortened V by 1 base and J by 4 bases, and 11 bases separated the two germline ends. Here the CDR3 DNA reads TGTGCCAGCAGCCAAGTACAAGGGCGGGGGGCCAACGTCCTGACTTTC. It codes for CASSQVQGRGANVLTF. Combining the CDR3 with reference TRBV3-1 and TRBJ2-6 gives the whole variable domain DTAVSQTPKYLVTQMGNDKSIKCEQNLGHDTMYWYKQDSKKFLKIMFSYNNKELIINETVPNRFSPKSPDKAHLNLHINSLELGDSAVYFCASSQVQGRGANVLTFGAGSRLTVL.

The chain has TRBV6-5 and TRBJ1-1; D ambiguous. Germline CDR1 is MNHEY and CDR2 is SVGAGI. The CDR3 has 13 residues. The V gene lost 7 bases and the J gene lost 0 bases, with 9 bases spanning the gap. The CDR3 sequence is CASMLALNTEAFF. In DNA form, the CDR3 reads TGTGCCAGCATGTTAGCACTGAACACTGAAGCTTTCTTT.

The rearrangement uses TRBV12-3 or TRBV12-4 and TRBJ2-7, with D tentatively TRBD1 or TRBD2 (5 bases each). Trimming removed 3 bases from V and 0 bases from J, with 12 bases in between. The CDR3 loop spans 15 amino acids. The CDR3, as DNA: TGTGCCAGCAGTTTCGAGGGACGTGGCTCCTACGAGCAGTACTTC. This sequence encodes CASSFEGRGSYEQYF.

The rearrangement links TRBV9 to TRBJ2-5; 8 bases match TRBD1. This CDR3 spans 13 amino acids. CDR1 is SGDLS and CDR2 is YYNGEE in the germline V gene. V trimming: 4 bases; J trimming: 11 bases; junction bases outside the gene matches: 10. CDR3 DNA sequence: TGTGCCAGCAGCTCTCCTCAGGGGGCTGAGCAGTACTTC. This encodes CASSSPQGAEQYF.